This TCR beta chain was profiled in a study of blood T cell repertoires in COVID-19. Study-wide context: PBMCs, B-cell-depleted T cells, or T cells provided the cDNA or gDNA that made up the material.

Germline assignment: CDR1 MNHEY and CDR2 SVGAGI. The CDR3 covers 15 residues. Trimming stripped 0 bases from V and 0 bases from J, with 6 bases between. Participants, about 18 to 90 years old, spanned about 26 US areas. Participants' own reports of clinical history determined their cohort assignment. The assay was immunoSEQ multiplex PCR, and TCRdb's table has in-frame clones only and misses some. The sample carries over 200,000 clones, about nine tenths recorded once. The rearrangement uses TRBV6-5 and TRBJ1-5; maybe TRBD1 (5 bases). Sample: PBMCs or T cells enriched from blood (not recorded which). The sequence was obtained from a woman aged 45-59 years in a cohort exposed to, infected with or recovered from COVID-19 (not recorded which). For the CDR3, the DNA is TGTGCCAGCAGTTACTCGGGACTTAGCAATCAGCCCCAGCATTTT. This gives the protein CASSYSGLSNQPQHF.